This T cell receptor beta chain was captured in a study of T cells in tuberculosis (dated by TCRdb to between 2018 and 2020). General notes on the study: The study combined CD1B tetramers and high-throughput TCR immunosequencing to characterize T cells specific for the mycobacterial lipid antigen glucose monomycolate (GMM). In a South African clinical cohort, IGRA-negative adolescents, IGRA-positive adolescents with latent tuberculosis and adults with active tuberculosis were compared, with 9 to 10 people in each group.

Turning to this clone: Its antigen remains unidentified. Base qualities are not at hand, and no much larger clone is one base apart.

Taken from the germline V gene, the CDR1 and CDR2 loops are LGHNA and YNFKEQ. A distance of 12 bases separates the germline ends of V and J, which lose 0 bases and 0 bases respectively. From the cysteine through the phenylalanine, the CDR3 covers 17 amino acids. This entry keeps only the CDR3 DNA: 51 bases, framed from base 1. Overall results and qualifications from the work: The smaller NN-distances in active tuberculosis patients were driven in part by shorter CDR3-alpha lengths, while the difference seen for TCR-beta was not statistically significant. With the diverse GMM-specific repertoire as input, a classifier achieved approximately 90% accuracy (AUROC around 0.88), whereas GEM motif frequencies as input gave approximately 70% accuracy. Clinical samples were selected based on the availability of cryopreserved specimens, with adults included as active tuberculosis cases and adolescents included as controls. Active tuberculosis TCR-alpha repertoires showed smaller mean NN-distances to GMM-specific TCRs than IGRA-negative controls, suggesting clonal expansion of these TCRs.

TCR libraries were generated with the immunoSEQ multiplex PCR assay, using TCR-beta and/or TCR-alpha/delta assays for each sample. The amplified TCR libraries were sequenced on the Illumina high-throughput platform. On the study's bioinformatics: Clustering and dimensionality reduction relied on pairwise TCRdist distances among GMM-specific receptors from T cells that were either sorted ex vivo or expanded in vitro. The score assigned to each clinical repertoire was mean NN-distance, meaning the average TCRdist to the nearest 10% of tetramer-positive reference sequences. GEM TCR motif frequency was calculated as the fraction of unique TCRs that matched known GEM sequences by V/J usage and CDR3 length. Active tuberculosis was classified by linear discriminant analysis with leave-one-out cross-validation, implemented in scikit-learn. As stored in TCRdb, this immuneACCESS dataset retains in-frame rearrangements with V and J assigned. A fraction of the clones does not appear; measured against another copy, unresolved V genes explain less than half of the discrepancy, and the remainder lacks a known reason. V and J calls and clone size are copied from that table; D and trimming were computed from the DNA. This sample has more than 30,000 clones in its table, and 95% to 97% of those were observed once. The ten top clones hold around 6% of the sample.

At study entry, adolescents were screened for latent tuberculosis infection by tuberculin skin test and QuantiFERON-TB GOLD In-Tube IGRA. Unsorted cryopreserved PBMC were immunosequenced, covering on average approximately 96,000 T cells per clinical donor. Eleven high schools in the Worcester region of the Western Cape, South Africa, served as enrollment sites for adolescents aged 12 to 18 years. About 10 M. tuberculosis-infected adolescents and about 10 uninfected adolescents were selected, with the two groups matched for age and sex. For the adolescents, PBMC were isolated by density centrifugation from freshly drawn heparinized blood and then cryopreserved.

The source material was PBMCs. This receptor was identified in a donor aged 10-29 years with latent tuberculosis or without tuberculosis infection. The rearrangement joined TRBV4-2 to TRBJ2-1; TRBD2 might be the D gene, on 5 matching bases. The CDR3: CASSQETAGPSYNEQFF. The DNA reads TGTGCCAGCAGCCAAGAAACTGCGGGTCCCTCCTACAATGAGCAGTTCTTC.